The T cell receptor (beta chain) under discussion was sequenced for a study of cytomegalovirus exposure and HLA in healthy donors listed by TCRdb under 2017. Notes on the research overall: According to an earlier analysis of around 600 of the donors, 150 million to 200 million T cells yielded roughly 110 million unique TCR beta sequences and around 280 Gb of sequence data. Approximately 310 gigabases of sequencing data and 78 million or so unique TCR sequences were included in an early release covering 550 to 800 HLA-typed donors. Of the 300 to 500 genotyped donors, over 80% were placed in the genetic ancestry cluster associated with self-reported Caucasian donors. The study aimed to test whether cataloging public T cell receptors could reveal signatures of past pathogen exposure. The study used immunosequencing to profile the T cell repertoires of some 600 subjects and linked those repertoires to cytomegalovirus serostatus. In addition to the first cohort of around 670 subjects, a separate validation cohort of under 150 different subjects was used. To predict cytomegalovirus infection status, the study brought together high-throughput TCR immunosequencing, statistical association of individual TCRs with disease status, and machine learning. A later analysis re-analyzed previously published TCR beta repertoires from 600 to 850 donors and added high-resolution HLA genotyping to study TCR occurrence patterns. Rather than drawing on any new phenotypic data, the later analysis identified candidate immune exposures from TCR beta sequences and the way those sequences occurred across donors. An earlier analysis of 587 of the donors used high-throughput TCR beta sequencing to judge whether each TCR beta V gene segment behaved as functional or pseudogenic. Donor age, sex, ethnicity and CMV serostatus were collected together with the repertoire data. Genome-wide SNP genotypes for about 65% of the roughly 670 donors were used in a later genetic analysis, which treated that subset as a discovery cohort. Every discovery cohort repertoire had been produced on one sequencing platform. Class I and class II HLA loci were covered by the typing at four-digit resolution. Typing coverage varied by locus: about 620-630 donors for A, B, C, DRB1 and DQB1; roughly 510 for DQA1; over 600 for DPA1; roughly 470 for DPB1. Roughly five DR-DQ haplotypes were handled as single units for association and clustering, since linkage in the cohort was strong. Among roughly 370 genotyped donors of the cohort, an average of approximately 230,000 unique TCR beta nucleotide sequences were sequenced per donor, about a sixth of them non-productive.

Notes on this clone: Which antigen it targets is not known. Per-base qualities were not stored, and no clone one base away is much larger.

The library relied on the immunoSEQ multiplex PCR assay. For the multiplex PCR, a mixture combining 60 forward primers for TCR Vbeta segments and 13 reverse primers for TCR Jbeta segments was used. The CDR3 region of rearranged TCR beta genes was amplified from genomic DNA by a multiplex PCR assay. The amplified TCR beta libraries were sequenced on the Illumina HiSeq System as 87-base-pair reads. In the paper's pipeline: A later analysis tallied 80 million to 95 million unique TCR beta chains across the 666 repertoires, and around 12 million of those chains were shared by two or more donors. Raw reads were error-corrected and collapsed into unique sequences by a nearest-neighbor algorithm in which closely related sequences were merged to remove PCR and sequencing errors. V, D and J gene segments were assigned by aligning CDR3 sequences to IMGT reference sequences. For a sequence to be retained, a match of at least six nucleotides was required to both a V gene segment and a J gene segment. A rearrangement was called productive if the CDR3 had no stop codons and remained in frame with V and J, and every other rearrangement was called non-productive. Following IMGT convention, CDR3 was defined as the stretch from the second conserved V-encoded cysteine to the conserved J-encoded phenylalanine. In an earlier analysis of more than 550 of the donors, sequences lacking an unambiguous match to a single V gene segment were excluded. In an earlier analysis of about 590 of the donors, a V segment was called functional when productive rearrangements were above 56.7%, and segregating when the standard deviation between donors exceeded 5%. A statistical classification framework was built to diagnose cytomegalovirus status from the catalog of TCR beta chain sequences. In a later analysis, V and J genes were assigned by comparing TCR nucleotide sequences against IMGT/GENE-DB human TR gene sequences. In a later analysis, CDR3 sequences and most-parsimonious VDJ recombination scenarios were assigned using the TCRdist pipeline. In a later analysis, every TCR beta chain was defined by the combination of its CDR3 amino acid sequence and its V-gene family, and reads without a unique V-gene family were dropped. As a way to deal with suspected cross-contamination and a sequencing artifact, a later analysis dropped roughly 600 nucleotide sequences that were highly shared and had low generation probability. In a later analysis, a clonal expansion index was calculated for each public chain from normalized within-repertoire ranks of inferred template counts. Generation probabilities in a later analysis came from a VDJ recombination model fitted to out-of-frame rearrangements, and those results were checked against IGoR. Hypergeometric tests were used in a later analysis to score TCR-TCR, TCR-HLA and TCR-CMV co-occurrence, with a repertoire-size bias correction applied to the TCR pairs. In a later analysis, false discovery rates were estimated by permuting HLA or CMV assignments 20 times. A later analysis grouped co-occurring TCRs with DBSCAN, adding TCRdist sequence similarity when clustering within HLA-allele-positive subsets. Repertoires with fewer than 30,000 or more than 120,000 public chains were left out of co-occurrence clustering, as were a few repertoires with anomalous nucleotide sharing. Drawn from immuneACCESS, this table holds only the in-frame rearrangements with V and J called that TCRdb kept. Clones are partly lost; checked studies trace under half to an unresolved V gene and leave the rest unexplained. V, J and clone size were drawn from that table, and D and trimming were deduced from the DNA. The sample contains roughly 200,000 clones, roughly 80% of them found a single time. The top ten clones comprise around 6% of the sample.

V is reduced by 3 bases and J by 2 bases, leaving a spacing of 10 bases between them. CDR1 LNHDA and CDR2 SQIVND were looked up in the germline V gene (reference sequence). Including the terminal cysteine and phenylalanine, the CDR3 comprises 14 residues. The DNA shown is the 42-base CDR3, in frame from base 1. Broad study findings and their caveats: In an earlier analysis of around 600 of the donors, most TCR beta V segments were observed in productive rearrangements about 87% or about 30% of the time, broadly matching IMGT annotations. In a later analysis, HLA-associated TCR beta chains showed more clonal expansion and lower generation probabilities than non-associated chains that were equally common. A further reported finding was that TCR beta sequences accurately predicted the HLA-A and HLA-B alleles for most subjects in the first cohort. When HLA alleles, especially DR and DQ, strongly co-occurred, TCR associations were difficult to assign to individual alleles. The earlier analysis of around 600 of the donors excluded roughly 17 rarely observed V segments, including chromosome 9 orphons, because counts were too low. According to a later analysis, parvovirus B19, influenza, CMV and Epstein-Barr virus appeared linked to several top co-occurrence clusters. A later analysis found that TCR association rates varied across HLA loci, with DRB1 alleles showing the most associated TCRs and HLA-C alleles the fewest. Correlated functional status among segregating V segments might reflect linkage disequilibrium, but an unknown experimental factor could not be ruled out. Specific HLA alleles were associated with about 17,000 TCR beta sequences at a false discovery rate of 0.05 in a later analysis. The cohort was sequenced for TCR beta chains only, and without alpha or paired-chain data the features that could be detected were limited. In a later genetic analysis, fewer N-insertions in productive TCRs were reported among donors in an Asian-associated ancestry cluster than the approximately 710-donor mean. While some public TCRs were present in many individuals, most TCR sequences turned up only very rarely across donors. In the study, 150 to 200 TCR beta chains were listed as associated with cytomegalovirus. Most CMV-associated TCR beta chains appeared to be HLA-restricted in a later analysis, and the HLA associations seemed to be driven largely by CMV exposure. According to the authors, the approach could potentially be generalized to other disease states and immunological phenotypes. A group of highly shared sequence variants was considered likely to be a technical artifact of the sequencing pipeline. A few of the identified cytomegalovirus-associated TCR beta chains were confirmed in vitro to be specific for cytomegalovirus antigens. An association between a missense DCLRE1C variant and V-gene and J-gene trimming of TCR beta chains was found in a later genetic analysis and replicated in an independent cohort. The classifier was reported to diagnose cytomegalovirus status with high specificity and sensitivity in both the original and validation cohorts. Sequencing depth was assumed to be roughly uniform across donors in the presence/absence analyses, though that assumption may not hold. Some IMGT-functional V segments, including TRBV6-2 and TRBV6-3, could not be told apart with the 87-base-pair reads, so those segments were excluded. Because HLA typing was missing for some donors at each locus, association tests included only the typed subset. The only immune exposure information available for the cohort was CMV serostatus.

The cohort was made up of roughly 670 healthy bone marrow donors. At the time of sampling, all cohort members were nominally healthy, though unrecorded immune exposures were likely present. The donor tested CMV seronegative and was one of the 352 seronegative cohort members. Every donor gave a peripheral blood sample, and the peripheral blood mononuclear cells from that sample were used for TCR beta sequencing. Genomic DNA extraction from the blood cell samples was performed with the Qiagen DNeasy Blood Extraction Kit. The TCR comes from a man aged 35 to 55 in good health and CMV-seronegative. The V and J genes are TRBV19 and TRBJ1-1; the D gene cannot be resolved reliably. The sample consisted of PBMCs. The base sequence is TGTGCCAGTAGTATTAACAGTCCAAACACTGAAGCTTTCTTT. Translation gives CASSINSPNTEAFF.